These T cell receptor beta chains were read from a single sample in a study of blood T cell repertoires in COVID-19. The protocol was immunoSEQ multiplex PCR, while the TCRdb copy is restricted to in-frame clones and leaves out a portion. Among 95,000 to 150,000 clones listed, around 87% were seen once. Sample: peripheral blood. These receptors came from a man aged 65 to 85 with active or convalescent COVID-19. Both conserved end residues are part of each CDR3. Fields, in order: D gene, J gene, clone size, V gene, CDR3 DNA, CDR3 protein. D genes are given only for firm matches. Rows give clone size only sometimes, using once, few, many, or a class for an expanded clone.

>-|TRBJ1-2|-|TRBV7-9
TGTGCCAGCAGCTTACCAGGCAACTATGGCTACACCTTC
CASSLPGNYGYTF
>-|TRBJ2-7|-|TRBV28
TGTGCCAGCAGTTTGGTCAAGGCCGGGTCCTACGAGCAGTACTTC
CASSLVKAGSYEQYF
>TRBD2|TRBJ2-7|-|TRBV3-1/TRBV3-2
TGTGCCAGCAGTGCTAGCGTAGCGGGGGCCTACGAGCAGTACTTC
CASSASVAGAYEQYF
>-|TRBJ2-1|-|TRBV19
TGTGCCAGTAGTATATTAGACAGAGACAATGAGCAGTTCTTC
CASSILDRDNEQFF
>-|TRBJ2-1|few|TRBV7-8
TGTGCCAGCAGCTTAGGCCGGAGGGACTACAATGAGCAGTTCTTC
CASSLGRRDYNEQFF
>-|TRBJ2-7|-|TRBV3-1/TRBV3-2
TGTGCCAGCAGCCGCTTCTTGTCGGGAGAAGGAGAGCAGTACTTC
CASSRFLSGEGEQYF
>TRBD1|TRBJ1-6|-|TRBV19
TGTGCCAGTAGTAAGGTGGGACAGACCAATTCACCCCTCCACTTT
CASSKVGQTNSPLHF
>TRBD1|TRBJ2-5|-|TRBV28
TGTGCCAGCAGTCGGGACAGTAAGACCCAGTACTTC
CASSRDSKTQYF
>TRBD2|TRBJ2-5|-|TRBV28
TGTGCCAGCAGTTCGGGACTAGCGGGTCGCGGGGGCCAAGAGACCCAGTACTTC
CASSSGLAGRGGQETQYF
>-|TRBJ2-2|-|TRBV13
TGTGCCAGCAGCTTAGTAGTGGGGGCAGGCCTGAACACCGGGGAGCTGTTTTTT
CASSLVVGAGLNTGELFF
>TRBD1|TRBJ2-7|-|TRBV7-9
TGTGCCAGCAGCTTAGGAATTGGTGCAGGGGGCGGATTGTACGAGCAGTACTTC
CASSLGIGAGGGLYEQYF
>TRBD1|TRBJ1-4|-|TRBV5-1
TGCGCCAGCAGCCCCCGGGGGACAGGGGGCAGCGAAAAACTGTTTTTT
CASSPRGTGGSEKLFF
>-|TRBJ2-7|-|TRBV2
TGTGCCAGCAGTGACCCACAGGGGGGAGGGGAGCAGGTCTACGAGCAGTACTTC
CASSDPQGGGEQVYEQYF
>-|TRBJ2-7|-|TRBV6-2/TRBV6-3
TGTGCCAGCAGTTCCCCGGGTAGCGGCACCTACGAGCAGTACTTC
CASSSPGSGTYEQYF
>TRBD2|TRBJ2-3|-|TRBV27
TGTGCCAGCAGTTTGGGGACTAGCGGCACAGATACGCAGTATTTT
CASSLGTSGTDTQYF
>-|TRBJ2-1|-|TRBV5-1
TGCGCCAGCAGCTTAGCGGACAGTCTATACAATGAGCAGTTCTTC
CASSLADSLYNEQFF
>TRBD2|TRBJ2-1|-|TRBV19
TGTGCCAGTAGTAGTCGGACTAGCGGATCTTACAATGAGCAGTTCTTC
CASSSRTSGSYNEQFF
>TRBD1|TRBJ2-3|-|TRBV29-1
TGCAGCGTAGAACTTTGGGGACAGGAGGACATGAATCGAAACACAGATACGCAGTATTTT
CSVELWGQEDMNRNTDTQYF
>TRBD1|TRBJ1-5|-|TRBV19
TGTGCCAGTAGTATACTGGACAGGGGACATCAGCCCCAGCATTTT
CASSILDRGHQPQHF
>TRBD2|TRBJ2-1|-|TRBV19
TGTGCCAGTCGAAGCGGGAGAGTAAATGAGCAGTTCTTC
CASRSGRVNEQFF
>TRBD2|TRBJ2-7|-|TRBV2
TGTGCCAGCAGGGGACTAGCGGGAGCCAACGAGCAGTACTTC
CASRGLAGANEQYF
>-|TRBJ1-6|-|TRBV4-2
TGTGCCAGCGAAGAAGGGGGTGGAAATTCACCCCTCCACTTT
CASEEGGGNSPLHF
>-|TRBJ2-7|-|TRBV11-2
TGTGCCAGCAGCTTAGGTGAGCGGTACTACGAGCAGTACTTC
CASSLGERYYEQYF
>TRBD2|TRBJ2-2|-|TRBV10-3
TGTGCCATCAGTGAGAATGGGGCGGGAGTTACCGCGAACACCGGGGAGCTGTTTTTT
CAISENGAGVTANTGELFF
>-|TRBJ2-5|-|TRBV28
TGTGCCAGCTGTACAGGACTACAAGAGACCCAGTACTTC
CASCTGLQETQYF
>-|TRBJ2-7|-|TRBV6-2/TRBV6-3
TGTGCCAGCAGTTACCTTTGGAGCTCCGAGCAGTACTTC
CASSYLWSSEQYF
>TRBD1|TRBJ2-3|-|TRBV7-9
TGTGCCAGCAGCCTCCCGGGACAGGGAGGGAAGGATACGCAGTATTTT
CASSLPGQGGKDTQYF
>-|TRBJ1-3|-|TRBV10-3
TGTGCCATCAGGCAGGCCTCTGGAAACACCATATATTTT
CAIRQASGNTIYF